Presented here are 23 T cell receptor beta chains from one specimen sequenced in a study of blood T cell repertoires in COVID-19. The table came from immunoSEQ multiplex PCR; TCRdb's copy has only in-frame clones and leaves some out. This sample has about 150,000 clones, with less than 90% found just once. Source material: PBMCs or T cells enriched from blood (not recorded which). Receptor source: a woman in her 50s who had been exposed to COVID-19.

This chain joins TRBV4-1 and TRBJ1-3; tentative D call: TRBD1 (5 bases). The germline CDR1 and CDR2 sequences are MGHRA and YSYEKL. V lost 2 bases and J lost 2, with 19 bases in between. This CDR3 is 18 amino acids long. The CDR3 DNA follows: TGCGCCAGCAGCCAAAACCCGTCCCGCGGGGGAGCTGGAAACACCATATATTTT. Encoded protein: CASSQNPSRGGAGNTIYF.

The sample holds one count of this clone. V is TRBV7-2 and J is TRBJ2-7; a weak D match, TRBD2 (6 bases). Germline CDR1 SGHTA, CDR2 FQGNSA. Trimming took 4 bases from V and 3 from J, leaving 13 bases between them. This CDR3 has 14 residues. CDR3 region: CASSSIVGGYEQYF. The CDR3, as DNA: TGTGCCAGCAGCTCTATCGTCGGGGGCTACGAGCAGTACTTC.

The table lists this clone with a few counts. This chain connects TRBV18 to TRBJ1-5; 7 positions match TRBD1. This CDR3 is 16 amino acids long. The ends lost 2 bases at V and 0 bases at J; junction bases unmatched: 4. CDR1 is KGHSH and CDR2 is LQKENI in the germline V gene. CDR3 coding DNA: TGTGCCAGCTCACCAGCCGGACAGGCTAGCAATCAGCCCCAGCATTTT. It yields the protein CASSPAGQASNQPQHF.

The J gene is TRBJ2-2, the V gene TRBV9; the D gene is possibly TRBD1 (7 bases). V was pared by 0 bases and J by 7 bases, with 10 bases between. The CDR3 extends over 14 amino acids. The germline V gene has CDR1 SGDLS and CDR2 YYNGEE. The CDR3 DNA is TGTGCCAGCAGCGTAGTGCGGGACAGCGGGGAGCTGTTTTTT. Translated, it gives CASSVVRDSGELFF.

The chain has TRBV2 and TRBJ1-2; TRBD1 matches 8 bases. J lost 7 bases, V lost 7 bases, and 8 bases had no gene match. In germline, CDR1 is SNHLY, CDR2 FYNNEI. This CDR3 has 13 residues. In DNA form, the CDR3 reads TGTGCCAGCAAGGACAGGGCAACTAGTGGCTACACCTTC. Its translation is CASKDRATSGYTF.

This clone occurred once. J is TRBJ1-2 and V is TRBV7-9, with D possibly matching TRBD1 (6 bases). The length of the CDR3 is 16 residues. CDR1 and CDR2 (germline): SEHNR, FQNEAQ (reference sequence). V was cut by 5 bases and J by 3 bases, with 19 bases left in between. The CDR3, as DNA: TGTGCCAGCAGCCCCCCGCGGGGGGGCCAGCACTATGGCTACACCTTC. Translating gives CASSPPRGGQHYGYTF.

This clone was detected a few times. The chain combines TRBV7-2 with TRBJ1-1, with 9 bases aligning to TRBD1. The V segment lost 4 bases and the J segment 4 bases; nucleotides outside the gene matches: 7. The germline V gene has CDR1 SGHTA and CDR2 FQGNSA. This CDR3 has 15 residues. The DNA of the CDR3 is TGTGCCAGCAGCTCCTGGACAGGGGTGGGCACTGAAGCTTTCTTT. This codes for CASSSWTGVGTEAFF.

This clone has ten or more counts. The V gene is TRBV27, the J gene TRBJ2-3; 11 positions agree with TRBD2. The V gene's germline CDR1 is MNHEY and CDR2 SMNVEV (reference sequence). V lost 6 bases to trimming and J lost 0 bases; unmatched junction nucleotides: 11. The CDR3 runs to 18 residues. The CDR3 reads CASRPLAGGATSTDTQYF. CDR3 bases: TGTGCCAGCAGACCCCTAGCGGGGGGTGCCACTAGCACAGATACGCAGTATTTT.

The chain combines TRBV4-2 with TRBJ2-3; D remains unclear. The V and J ends lost 1 base and 6 bases respectively, with 5 bases between them. This CDR3 has 12 amino acids. CDR1 LGHNA and CDR2 YNFKEQ come from the germline V gene. CDR3 sequence: CASSQVRDTQYF. For the CDR3, the DNA is TGTGCCAGCAGCCAAGTTCGGGATACGCAGTATTTT.

This chain links TRBV10-3 with TRBJ2-1; the match to TRBD2 covers 12 bases. Germline CDR1 ENHRY, CDR2 SYGVKD. This CDR3 spans 15 amino acids. Unmatched junction bases numbered 6, after V lost 6 bases and J lost 6 bases. The CDR3 region is CAIRGLAGSSNEQFF. CDR3 DNA sequence: TGTGCCATCAGAGGACTAGCGGGGAGTAGCAATGAGCAGTTCTTC.

The rearrangement joins TRBV6-2 or TRBV6-3 to TRBJ2-1; weak D call: TRBD2 (7 bases). The CDR3 runs 18 residues. Germline V gene data show CDR1 as MNHEY and CDR2 as SVGEGT. V was clipped by 2 bases and J by 5 bases, with 22 bases between them. The CDR3 loop reads CASSYRRTGAGANNEQFF. The CDR3 DNA reads TGTGCCAGCAGTTACCGACGAACGGGGGCGGGAGCAAACAATGAGCAGTTCTTC.

The gene calls are TRBV21-1 and TRBJ1-5; the table's TRBD1 call for D was not verified on the DNA. TRBV21-1 is a known pseudogene. The length of the CDR3 is 21 residues. This CDR3 is CASFPRQGGGRPLQGNQPQHF. The CDR3 nucleotides are TGTGCCAGCTTCCCAAGGCAGGGGGGTGGCAGGCCTCTCCAGGGCAATCAGCCCCAGCATTTT.

The chain couples TRBV5-1 to TRBJ1-6; a possible D gene is TRBD1 (5 bases). Looked up from germline, CDR1 is SGHRS and CDR2 is YFSETQ. Trimming stripped 4 bases from V and 7 bases from J, with 12 bases between. The CDR3 extends over 14 amino acids. The CDR3 is CASSPRGTNSPLHF. CDR3 DNA: TGCGCCAGCAGCCCCCGCGGGACGAATTCACCCCTCCACTTT.

The chain joins TRBV7-9 to TRBJ1-2, with a weak D call TRBD1 (6 bases). This CDR3 has 14 residues. Deletions cut 7 bases from V and 4 bases from J, with 16 bases between. CDR1 is SEHNR, CDR2 FQNEAQ, per germline (reference sequence). In DNA form, the CDR3 reads TGTGCCAGCACCCCACTGGGGGCGGTCTATGGCTACACCTTC. Amino acids: CASTPLGAVYGYTF.

CDR3 bases: TGTGCCAGCAGACTAGCGGGCCTTTCTAGCACAGATACGCAGTATTTT. Its translation: CASRLAGLSSTDTQYF. The genes are TRBV27 and TRBJ2-3; 9 nucleotides line up with TRBD2. With 6 bases clipped from V and 0 bases from J, the junction kept 7 bases outside the gene matches. Per germline, CDR1 MNHEY and CDR2 SMNVEV (reference sequence). The CDR3 sequence is 16 residues long.

The V and J genes are TRBV3-1 (or the pseudogene TRBV3-2) and TRBJ1-5, with TRBD1 matching over 8 bases. The CDR3 is 19 amino acids. Unmatched junction bases numbered 17, after V lost 1 base and J lost 6 bases. Germline V gene lookup returns CDR1 LGHDT and CDR2 YNNKEL (reference sequence). CDR3 sequence reads: CASSQGYGAGGDLSQPQHF. The CDR3 DNA reads TGTGCCAGCAGCCAAGGTTATGGGGCAGGGGGCGATCTCAGTCAGCCCCAGCATTTT.

The chain uses TRBV12-3 or TRBV12-4 and TRBJ1-2; D unresolved. The CDR3 totals 13 residues. V was clipped by 6 bases and J by 8 bases, with 16 bases between them. The CDR3 DNA reads TGTGCCAGCAGGGCTGACAACTTGCACGGCTACACCTTC. Translating it yields CASRADNLHGYTF.

The chain is built from TRBV10-2 and TRBJ2-7; no clear D gene. Germline CDR1 and CDR2: WSHSY and SAAADI. Trimming left V 10 bases short and J 2 bases short, with 12 bases between. CDR3 length: 12 amino acids. The CDR3 DNA follows: TGCGCCACGTCCTTGGGCCCCTACGAGCAGTACTTC. Amino acids: CATSLGPYEQYF.

The CDR3 spells CASSSRGVADTQYF. CDR3 coding DNA: TGTGCCAGCAGCTCTCGGGGAGTGGCAGATACGCAGTATTTT. The genes are TRBV5-4 and TRBJ2-3, with a possible D match to TRBD2 (5 bases). Trimming stripped 3 bases from V and 4 bases from J, with 12 bases between. This CDR3 spans 14 amino acids. Germline V CDR1 and CDR2: SGHNT, YYREEE (reference sequence).

The genes are TRBV6-5 and TRBJ1-1; no clear D. This CDR3 contains 12 residues. The V gene's germline CDR1 is MNHEY and CDR2 SVGAGI. The V gene lost 5 bases and the J gene lost 5 bases, with 9 bases spanning the gap. This chain's CDR3 is CASSRPGTEAFF. The DNA of the CDR3 is TGTGCCAGCAGTCGGCCGGGGACTGAAGCTTTCTTT.

Here the CDR3 DNA reads TGCAGCGTTGAGACAGGGCGAGAGCAGTTCTTC. It is translated as CSVETGREQFF. The chain recombines TRBV29-1 with TRBJ2-1; TRBD1 matches at 7 bases. Trimming cost V 3 bases and J 10 bases; bases outside gene matches: 3. CDR3 length equals 11 residues. Germline V gives CDR1 SQVTM, CDR2 ANQGSEA.

As regards this clone: Germline is not matched at one junction end, which may reflect a read error. The chain recombines TRBV7-9 with TRBJ2-5; 14 bases line up with TRBD2. Germline CDR1 and CDR2: SEHNR and FQNEAQ (reference sequence). CDR3 length: 15 residues. CDR3 residues: CASSSAGLAGAPQDF. CDR3 coding DNA: TGTGCCAGCAGCTCGGCGGGACTAGCGGGGGCCCCGCAGGACTTC.

The V gene is TRBV19, the J gene TRBJ1-2; the D gene is possibly TRBD1 (6 bases). CDR3 length equals 15 residues. V was clipped by 4 bases and J by 2 bases, with 14 bases between them. The germline gives CDR1 LNHDA, CDR2 SQIVND (reference sequence). The CDR3: CASSTFGGTNYGYTF. CDR3 DNA: TGTGCCAGTAGTACCTTCGGTGGGACAAACTATGGCTACACCTTC.